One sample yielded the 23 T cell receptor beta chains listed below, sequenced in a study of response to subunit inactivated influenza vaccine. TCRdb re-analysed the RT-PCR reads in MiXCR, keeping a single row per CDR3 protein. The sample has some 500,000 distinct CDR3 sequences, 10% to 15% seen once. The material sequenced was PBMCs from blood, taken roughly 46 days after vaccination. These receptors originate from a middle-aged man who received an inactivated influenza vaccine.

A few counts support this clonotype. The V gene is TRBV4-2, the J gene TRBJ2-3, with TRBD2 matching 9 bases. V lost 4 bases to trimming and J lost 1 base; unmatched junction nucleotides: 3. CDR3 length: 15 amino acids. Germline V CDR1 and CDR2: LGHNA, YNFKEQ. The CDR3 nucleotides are TGTGCCAGCAGCCCAGTAGCGGGGGGCACAGATACGCAGTATTTT. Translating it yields CASSPVAGGTDTQYF.

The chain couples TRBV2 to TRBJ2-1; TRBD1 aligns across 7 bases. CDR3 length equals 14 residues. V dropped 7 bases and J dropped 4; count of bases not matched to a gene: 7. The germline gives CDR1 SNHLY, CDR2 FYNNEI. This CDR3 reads CASTEGTAYNEQFF. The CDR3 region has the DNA TGTGCCAGCACCGAAGGGACAGCTTACAATGAGCAGTTCTTC. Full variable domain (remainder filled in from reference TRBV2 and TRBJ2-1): EPEVTQTPSHQVTQMGQEVILRCVPISNHLYFYWYRQILGQKVEFLVSFYNNEISEKSEIFDDQFSVERPDGSNFTLKIRSTKLEDSAMYFCASTEGTAYNEQFFGPGTRLTVL.

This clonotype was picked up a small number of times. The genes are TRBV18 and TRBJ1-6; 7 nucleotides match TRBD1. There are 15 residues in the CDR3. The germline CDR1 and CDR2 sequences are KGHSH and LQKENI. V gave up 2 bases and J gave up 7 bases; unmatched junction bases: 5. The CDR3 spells CASSPGQARNSPLHF. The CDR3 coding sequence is TGTGCCAGCTCACCAGGACAGGCGAGGAATTCACCCCTCCACTTT.

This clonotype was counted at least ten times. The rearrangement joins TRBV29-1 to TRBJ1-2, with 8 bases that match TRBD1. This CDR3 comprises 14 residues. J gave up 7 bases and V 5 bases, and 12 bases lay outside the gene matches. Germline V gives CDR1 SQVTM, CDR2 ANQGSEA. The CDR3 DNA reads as TGCAGCGTTTGGGGAGGAGGACAGGGCAGTGGCTACACCTTC. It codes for CSVWGGGQGSGYTF.

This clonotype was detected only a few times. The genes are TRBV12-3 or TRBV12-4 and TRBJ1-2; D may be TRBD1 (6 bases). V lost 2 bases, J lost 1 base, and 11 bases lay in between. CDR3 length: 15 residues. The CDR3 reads CASSLRIQGNYGYTF. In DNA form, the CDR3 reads TGTGCCAGCAGTTTAAGGATACAGGGTAACTATGGCTACACCTTC.

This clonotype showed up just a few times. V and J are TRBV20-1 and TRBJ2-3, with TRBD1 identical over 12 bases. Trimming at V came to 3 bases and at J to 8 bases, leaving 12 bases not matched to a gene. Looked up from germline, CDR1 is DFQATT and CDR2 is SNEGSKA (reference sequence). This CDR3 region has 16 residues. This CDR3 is CSARRPGTGGGGTQYF. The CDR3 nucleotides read TGCAGTGCTAGGCGTCCCGGGACAGGGGGCGGGGGTACGCAGTATTTT.

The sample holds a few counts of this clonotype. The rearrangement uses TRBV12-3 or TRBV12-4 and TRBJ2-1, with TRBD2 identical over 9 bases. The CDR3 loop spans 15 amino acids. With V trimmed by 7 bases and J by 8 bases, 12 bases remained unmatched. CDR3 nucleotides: TGTGCCAGCATGACGGGCGGGAGGGCCCTTGATGAGCAGTTCTTC. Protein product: CASMTGGRALDEQFF.

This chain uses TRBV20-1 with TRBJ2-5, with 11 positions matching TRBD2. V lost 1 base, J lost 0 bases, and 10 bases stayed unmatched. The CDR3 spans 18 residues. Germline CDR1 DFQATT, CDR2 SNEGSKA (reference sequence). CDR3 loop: CSARVGLAGGTYQETQYF. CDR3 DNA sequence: TGCAGTGCTAGAGTCGGCCTAGCGGGGGGAACGTACCAAGAGACCCAGTACTTC.

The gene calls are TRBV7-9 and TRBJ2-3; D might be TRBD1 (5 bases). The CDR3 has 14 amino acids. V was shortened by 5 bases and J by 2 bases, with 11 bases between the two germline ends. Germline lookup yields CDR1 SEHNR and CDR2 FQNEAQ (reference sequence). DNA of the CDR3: TGTGCCAGCAGCCCGACAGAGAACACAGATACGCAGTATTTT. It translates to CASSPTENTDTQYF.

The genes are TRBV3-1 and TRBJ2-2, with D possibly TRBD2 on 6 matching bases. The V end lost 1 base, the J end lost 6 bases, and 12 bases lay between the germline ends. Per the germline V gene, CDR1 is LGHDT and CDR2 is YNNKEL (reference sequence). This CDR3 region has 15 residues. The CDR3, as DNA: TGTGCCAGCAGCCAAGGGGACTCCAGACCCGGGGAGCTGTTTTTT. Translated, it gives CASSQGDSRPGELFF.

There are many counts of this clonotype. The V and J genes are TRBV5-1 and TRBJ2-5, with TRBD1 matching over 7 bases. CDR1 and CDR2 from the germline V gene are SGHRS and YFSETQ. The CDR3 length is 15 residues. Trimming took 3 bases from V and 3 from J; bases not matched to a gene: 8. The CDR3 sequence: CASSSTGEGEETQYF. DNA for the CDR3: TGCGCCAGCAGCTCCACAGGGGAAGGGGAAGAGACCCAGTACTTC. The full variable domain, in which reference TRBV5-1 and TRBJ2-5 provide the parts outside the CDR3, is KAGVTQTPRYLIKTRGQQVTLSCSPISGHRSVSWYQQTPGQGLQFLFEYFSETQRNKGNFPGRFSGRQFSNSRSEMNVSTLELGDSALYLCASSSTGEGEETQYFGPGTRLLVL.

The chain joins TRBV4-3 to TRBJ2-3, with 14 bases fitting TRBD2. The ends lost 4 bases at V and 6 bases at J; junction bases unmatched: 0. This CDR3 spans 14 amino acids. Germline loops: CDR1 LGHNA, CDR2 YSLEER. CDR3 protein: CASSRTSGGDTQYF. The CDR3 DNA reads TGCGCCAGCAGCCGGACTAGCGGGGGGGATACGCAGTATTTT.

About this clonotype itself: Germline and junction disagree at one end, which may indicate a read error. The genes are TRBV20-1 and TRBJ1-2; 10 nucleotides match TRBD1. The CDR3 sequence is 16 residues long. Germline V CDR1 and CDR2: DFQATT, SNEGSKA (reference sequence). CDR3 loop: CCARDRDRGAGYGYTF. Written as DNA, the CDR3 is TGCTGTGCTAGAGATCGGGACAGGGGTGCCGGCTATGGCTACACCTTC.

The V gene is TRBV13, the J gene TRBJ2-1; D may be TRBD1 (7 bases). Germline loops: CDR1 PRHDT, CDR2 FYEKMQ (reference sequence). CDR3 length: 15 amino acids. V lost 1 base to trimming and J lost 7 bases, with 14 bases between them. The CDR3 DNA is TGTGCCAGCAGCTTAGATGCGGGACAGTCTAATGAGCAGTTCTTC. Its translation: CASSLDAGQSNEQFF. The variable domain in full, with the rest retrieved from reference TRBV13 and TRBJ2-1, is AAGVIQSPRHLIKEKRETATLKCYPIPRHDTVYWYQQGPGQDPQFLISFYEKMQSDKGSIPDRFSAQQFSDYHSELNMSSLELGDSALYFCASSLDAGQSNEQFFGPGTRLTVL.

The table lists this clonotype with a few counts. CDR3 region: CASSFLIPTRDRGNYGYTF. CDR3 bases: TGTGCCAGCAGTTTTTTAATCCCCACACGGGACAGGGGAAACTATGGCTACACCTTC. The chain uses TRBV28 and TRBJ1-2, with 10 nucleotides matching TRBD1. Germline lookup yields CDR1 MDHEN and CDR2 SYDVKM. CDR3 size: 19 residues. The junction had 15 bases not matched to a gene; V was cut back by 3 bases and J by 2 bases.

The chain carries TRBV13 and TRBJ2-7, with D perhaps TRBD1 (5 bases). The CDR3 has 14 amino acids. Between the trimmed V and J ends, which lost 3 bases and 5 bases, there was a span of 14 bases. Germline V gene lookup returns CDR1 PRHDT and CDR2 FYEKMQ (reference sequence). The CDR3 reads CASSFRDGKDEQYF. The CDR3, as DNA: TGTGCCAGCAGCTTCAGGGATGGAAAGGACGAGCAGTACTTC. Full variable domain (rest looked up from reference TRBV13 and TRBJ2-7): AAGVIQSPRHLIKEKRETATLKCYPIPRHDTVYWYQQGPGQDPQFLISFYEKMQSDKGSIPDRFSAQQFSDYHSELNMSSLELGDSALYFCASSFRDGKDEQYFGPGTRLTVT.

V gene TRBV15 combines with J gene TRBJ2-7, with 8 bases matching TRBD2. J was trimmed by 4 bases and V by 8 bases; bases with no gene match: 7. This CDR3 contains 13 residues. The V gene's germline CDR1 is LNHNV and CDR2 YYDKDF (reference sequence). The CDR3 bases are TGTGCCACCTCCCTCGGGAGGGATTACGAGCAGTACTTC. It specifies CATSLGRDYEQYF. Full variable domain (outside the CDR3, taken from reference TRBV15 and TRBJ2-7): DAMVIQNPRYQVTQFGKPVTLSCSQTLNHNVMYWYQQKSSQAPKLLFHYYDKDFNNEADTPDNFQSRRPNTSFCFLDIRSPGLGDTAMYLCATSLGRDYEQYFGPGTRLTVT.

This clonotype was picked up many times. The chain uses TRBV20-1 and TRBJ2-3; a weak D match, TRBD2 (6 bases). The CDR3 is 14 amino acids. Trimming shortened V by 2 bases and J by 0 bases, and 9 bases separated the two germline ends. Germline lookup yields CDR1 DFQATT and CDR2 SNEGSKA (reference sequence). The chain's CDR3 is CSARRRGSTDTQYF. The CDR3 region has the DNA TGCAGTGCTAGAAGGAGGGGTAGCACAGATACGCAGTATTTT.

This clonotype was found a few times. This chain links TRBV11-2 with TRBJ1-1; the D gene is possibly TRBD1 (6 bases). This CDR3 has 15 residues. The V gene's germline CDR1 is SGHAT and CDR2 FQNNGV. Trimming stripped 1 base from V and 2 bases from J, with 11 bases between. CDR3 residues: CASSLVGGFNTEAFF. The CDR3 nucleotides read TGTGCCAGCAGCTTAGTAGGGGGATTTAACACTGAAGCTTTCTTT. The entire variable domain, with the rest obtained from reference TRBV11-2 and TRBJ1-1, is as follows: EAGVAQSPRYKIIEKRQSVAFWCNPISGHATLYWYQQILGQGPKLLIQFQNNGVVDDSQLPKDRFSAERLKGVDSTLKIQPAKLEDSAVYLCASSLVGGFNTEAFFGQGTRLTVV.

The CDR3 reads CASSVGAANEKLFF. The CDR3, as DNA: TGTGCCAGCAGCGTGGGAGCTGCTAATGAAAAACTGTTTTTT. The chain joins TRBV7-2 to TRBJ1-4; D is unresolved. CDR3 size: 14 residues. Germline CDR1 and CDR2: SGHTA and FQGNSA. Between the trimmed V and J ends, which lost 5 bases and 3 bases, there was a span of 10 bases.

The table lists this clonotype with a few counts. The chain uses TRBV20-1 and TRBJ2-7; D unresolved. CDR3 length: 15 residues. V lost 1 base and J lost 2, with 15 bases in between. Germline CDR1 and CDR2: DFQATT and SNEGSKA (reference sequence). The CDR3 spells CSARVGITAAYEQYF. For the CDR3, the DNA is TGCAGTGCTAGAGTCGGCATAACCGCCGCCTACGAGCAGTACTTC.

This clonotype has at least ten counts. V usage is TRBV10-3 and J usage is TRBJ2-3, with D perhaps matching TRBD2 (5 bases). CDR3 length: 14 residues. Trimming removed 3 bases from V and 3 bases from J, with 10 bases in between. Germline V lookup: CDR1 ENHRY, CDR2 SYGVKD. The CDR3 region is CAISEQLVTDTQYF. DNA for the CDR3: TGTGCCATCAGTGAACAACTAGTGACAGATACGCAGTATTTT.

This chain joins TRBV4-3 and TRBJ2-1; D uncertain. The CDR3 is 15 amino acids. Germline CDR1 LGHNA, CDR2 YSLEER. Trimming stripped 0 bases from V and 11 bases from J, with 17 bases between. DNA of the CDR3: TGCGCCAGCAGCCAAGATGCACGGACCCGGGTTCAGCAGTTCTTC. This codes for CASSQDARTRVQQFF.